This T cell receptor beta chain was identified in a study of shared clonotypes between healthy human individuals. Germline values: CDR1 SNHLY, CDR2 FYNNEI. Between the trimmed V and J ends, which lost 6 bases and 7 bases, there was a span of 19 bases. This CDR3 comprises 15 residues. The study drew all its donors from Caucasian adults living in Nashville, Tennessee. Naive CD45RA+ and memory CD45RA-negative subsets were split from CD4+ cells. Clones were sequenced by immunoSEQ multiplex PCR, and TCRdb holds only the in-frame ones, with some missing. The table shows fewer than 3 million clones, with 85% to 95% occurring only once.

The sequenced sample was naive CD4+ T cells from PBMCs. Noted subset: CD45RA+ positively selected. This chain connects TRBV2 to TRBJ1-5; possible D gene TRBD1, 6 bases. The TCR was taken from a man between 18 and 29 years old in good health. Some clones in this sample may be carry-over from other donors' samples. CDR3 DNA sequence: TGTGCCAGCAGGGGGGAAAGGGGGAACGGCCAGCCCCAGCATTTT. Translation: CASRGERGNGQPQHF.